These 30 T cell receptor beta chains originate from one sample sequenced in a study of tumor-infiltrating lymphocytes in oesophageal squamous cell carcinoma. TCRdb re-derived calls from the PCR reads in MiXCR, one entry per CDR3 protein. Of 15,000 to 20,000 distinct CDR3 sequences listed, approximately 43% were seen once; the top ten hold about 38%. Material: blood. The receptor set was obtained from a female donor with esophageal squamous cell carcinoma.

A note on this clonotype: The CDR3 does not end in the conserved phenylalanine or tryptophan, so this is likely a read error. The DNA is omitted, as the CDR3 cannot be located on it reliably, and the CDR3 follows TCRdb's listing. The chain has TRBV7-6 and TRBJ2-7. The CDR3 is 8 amino acids in total, end residues counted. Germline CDR1 and CDR2: SGHVS and FNYEAQ. This CDR3 is CASSLGVY.

The gene calls are TRBV6-6 and TRBJ2-4, with D possibly TRBD2 on 5 matching bases. This CDR3 has 13 amino acids. Germline CDR1 and CDR2: MNHNY and SVGAGI (reference sequence). Deletions cut 3 bases from V and 13 bases from J, with 16 bases between. The CDR3 sequence: CASSYIGGSEQYF. The CDR3 nucleotides read TGTGCCAGCAGTTATATTGGTGGGAGTGAGCAGTACTTC.

The chain links TRBV7-9 to TRBJ2-5; D not certain. The J call could be wrong; TRBJ2-7 is a better fit for the DNA end. This CDR3 has 13 amino acids. Per germline, CDR1 SEHNR and CDR2 FQNEAQ (reference sequence). The CDR3 DNA is TGTGCCAGCAGCCCCTCGGCCGCCTACGAGCAGTACTTC. Its translation is CASSPSAAYEQYF.

A remark on this clonotype: This sequence may be a read error, since a much larger clone differs from it by one base. V gene TRBV5-6 combines with J gene TRBJ2-1; TRBD2 agrees at 11 bases. The DNA end is more similar to TRBJ2-7, so the J call may be wrong. The CDR3 totals 15 residues. Germline assignment: CDR1 SGHDT and CDR2 YYEEEE. The CDR3 region has the DNA TGTGCCAGCAACTTAGCGGGAGGGGGGTACAATGAGCAGTACTTC. This translates into CASNLAGGGYNEQYF.

This chain uses TRBV19 with TRBJ2-6; D perhaps matches TRBD1 (6 bases). V lost 4 bases to trimming and J lost 3 bases, with 7 bases between them. The germline V gene encodes CDR1 LNHDA and CDR2 SQIVND (reference sequence). CDR3 length equals 14 residues. Here the CDR3 reads CASSTGDGANVLTF. For the CDR3, the DNA is TGTGCCAGTAGTACAGGGGATGGGGCCAACGTCCTGACTTTC.

This clonotype showed up many times. The V gene is TRBV19, the J gene TRBJ2-2; 9 bases are a match to TRBD1. This CDR3 spans 14 amino acids. V lost 4 bases and J lost 7; bases outside the gene matches: 4. Germline-derived CDR1 and CDR2 are LNHDA and SQIVND (reference sequence). The CDR3 nucleotides are TGTGCCAGTAGTAGGGGGACAGGGCACGGGGAGCTGTTTTTT. Translation gives CASSRGTGHGELFF. The full variable domain, in which reference TRBV19 and TRBJ2-2 provide the parts outside the CDR3, is DGGITQSPKYLFRKEGQNVTLSCEQNLNHDAMYWYRQDPGQGLRLIYYSQIVNDFQKGDIAEGYSVSREKKESFPLTVTSAQKNPTAFYLCASSRGTGHGELFFGEGSRLTVL.

The rearrangement joins TRBV6-1 to TRBJ2-3, with unresolved D. The J call is in doubt because the DNA end fits TRBJ2-5 better. CDR3 size: 14 residues. Germline loops: CDR1 MNHNS, CDR2 SASEGT. DNA for the CDR3: TGTGCCAGCAGCTACTGGGATCAAAGAGAAACCCAGTACTTC. This codes for CASSYWDQRETQYF.

This clonotype is categorized as medium-sized. This chain links TRBV6-1 with TRBJ2-1; D is ambiguous. The V end was cut by 7 bases, the J end by 0 bases, with 7 bases between. CDR3 size: 13 residues. In germline, CDR1 is MNHNS, CDR2 SASEGT. The CDR3 DNA is TGTGCCAGCAACCCGAGCTCCTACAATGAGCAGTTCTTC. Its translation: CASNPSSYNEQFF.

This sequence joins TRBV7-2 and TRBJ2-5; D uncertain. The germline CDR1 and CDR2 sequences are SGHTA and FQGNSA. There are 13 residues in the CDR3. The ends were cut back, 1 base at V and 9 bases at J, with 12 bases in the middle. The DNA for the CDR3 is TGTGCCAGCAGCTTAGGCCCCGAGATGGCCCAGTACTTC. This translates into CASSLGPEMAQYF.

CDR3 DNA sequence: TGTGCCATCAAGGGGGGTTCAGGAAATGAGCAGTTCTTC. It encodes CAIKGGSGNEQFF. The genes are TRBV10-3 and TRBJ2-1; possibly TRBD1 or TRBD2 for D (6 bases each). CDR1 and CDR2 from the germline V gene are ENHRY and SYGVKD. The CDR3 has 13 amino acids. V was shortened by 7 bases and J by 7 bases, with 14 bases between the two germline ends.

As regards this clonotype: A much larger clonotype is one base distant, so this may be a read error. This rearrangement joins TRBV6-4 to TRBJ2-5; D call uncertain. Germline CDR1 reads MRHNA; CDR2 reads SNTAGT. The CDR3 has 16 residues. V dropped 1 base and J dropped 11 bases, with 23 bases sitting between them. CDR3 in DNA: TGTGCCAGCAGTGACTTCGGCACGAGCTCCTACAATGAGCAGTACTTC. Amino acids: CASSDFGTSSYNEQYF.

The chain uses TRBV7-4 and TRBJ2-5; D may match TRBD1 or TRBD2 (6 bases each). Germline CDR1 and CDR2: SGHVT and SQSDAQ. The length of the CDR3 is 16 residues. Between the trimmed V and J ends, which lost 0 bases and 7 bases, there was a span of 18 bases. The CDR3 DNA reads as TGTGCCAGCAGCTTAGCGAGCAGGAGCGGAGGGGGGACCCAGTACTTC. This encodes CASSLASRSGGGTQYF.

The rearrangement links TRBV7-2 to TRBJ2-7; D perhaps matches TRBD2 (5 bases). The J call is uncertain, as TRBJ2-1 better fits the DNA end. Germline V lookup: CDR1 SGHTA, CDR2 FQGNSA. The CDR3 extends over 14 amino acids. CDR3 sequence reads: CASNRLDSRDEQFF. Here the CDR3 DNA reads TGTGCCAGCAACCGACTGGACTCCCGAGATGAGCAGTTCTTC.

J is TRBJ2-4 and V is TRBV11-2; the D call may be TRBD1 or TRBD2 (5 bases each). Judging by the DNA end, TRBJ2-5 fits better; the J call may be wrong. This CDR3 has 14 residues. Looked up from germline, CDR1 is SGHAT and CDR2 is FQNNGV. For the CDR3, the DNA is TGTGCCAGCAGCTCGGGACCGACGCGGGAGACCCAGTACTTC. It translates to CASSSGPTRETQYF.

V is TRBV7-6 and J is TRBJ2-3, with TRBD2 matching over 8 bases. Looked up from germline, CDR1 is SGHVS and CDR2 is FNYEAQ. V shed 0 bases, J shed 3 bases, and the junction held 5 bases outside the gene matches. This CDR3 has 16 residues. CDR3 sequence (DNA): TGTGCCAGCAGCTTAGCCAGCGGGGGTGGTACAGATACGCAGTATTTT. Translating gives CASSLASGGGTDTQYF.

This clonotype was observed many times. The genes are TRBV28 and TRBJ1-1; TRBD1 is a possible D gene (6 bases). Germline V CDR1 and CDR2: MDHEN, SYDVKM. This CDR3 has 13 amino acids. V lost 6 bases to trimming and J lost 0 bases, with 8 bases between them. The CDR3: CASRGGVNTEAFF. The DNA for the CDR3 is TGTGCCAGCAGAGGGGGGGTGAACACTGAAGCTTTCTTT.

In its sample, this clonotype ranks as medium-sized. The chain joins TRBV11-2 to TRBJ2-3, with 10 nucleotides matching TRBD1. CDR1 is SGHAT, CDR2 FQNNGV, per germline. This CDR3 comprises 17 residues. J gave up 3 bases and V 1 base, and 7 bases lay outside the gene matches. CDR3 protein: CASSLGGAGQGTDTQYF. The CDR3 nucleotides are TGTGCCAGCAGCTTAGGTGGGGCGGGACAGGGGACAGATACGCAGTATTTT. Combining the CDR3 with reference TRBV11-2 and TRBJ2-3 gives the whole variable domain EAGVAQSPRYKIIEKRQSVAFWCNPISGHATLYWYQQILGQGPKLLIQFQNNGVVDDSQLPKDRFSAERLKGVDSTLKIQPAKLEDSAVYLCASSLGGAGQGTDTQYFGPGTRLTVL.

On this clonotype itself: Mismatch with germline at one junction end may stem from a read error. V usage is TRBV7-3 and J usage is TRBJ2-5; D possibly corresponds to TRBD2 (6 bases). CDR1 and CDR2 from the germline V gene are SGHTA and FQGTGA. The CDR3 is made up of 15 amino acids. CDR3 protein: CASSLTGVLQETQYF. The CDR3 DNA is TGTGCTAGCAGCTTAACGGGGGTCCTACAAGAGACCCAGTACTTC.

This clonotype was seen only a few times. V usage is TRBV30 and J usage is TRBJ2-1, with D perhaps matching TRBD2 (6 bases). The J call may be faulty, since TRBJ2-5 better matches the DNA end. Germline-derived CDR1 and CDR2 are GTSNPN and SVGIG (reference sequence). The CDR3 has 11 residues. Here the CDR3 DNA reads TGTAGCTCTAGCGCGCAAGAGACCCAGTACTTC. Residues: CSSSAQETQYF.

On this clonotype itself: The final CDR3 position lacks the conserved phenylalanine or tryptophan, pointing to a likely read error. It is unclear where the CDR3 begins or ends on the DNA, so no DNA is shown, and the CDR3 is as TCRdb lists it. The V call is TRBV6-8, the J call TRBJ2-5; no DNA check was done on the table's D call, TRBD1. A total of 15 residues make up the CDR3, ends included. Germline-derived CDR1 and CDR2 are MNHGY and SAAAGT. The CDR3 loop reads CACQGDQSRTQYFGS.

Concerning this clonotype itself: Mismatch with germline at one junction end may stem from a read error. The chain employs TRBV7-2 and TRBJ2-3; TRBD2 matches at 7 bases. The CDR3 extends over 15 amino acids. CDR1 and CDR2 from the germline V gene are SGHTA and FQGNSA. The CDR3 loop reads CASSSGLVGCNEQFF. CDR3 coding DNA: TGTGCCAGCAGCAGCGGACTAGTTGGGTGCAATGAGCAGTTCTTT.

This clonotype has only a few counts. The chain couples TRBV7-3 to TRBJ2-5; weak D call: TRBD2 (5 bases). CDR3 length: 13 residues. With 5 bases removed from V and 4 bases from J, the gap between germline ends came to 11 bases. The V gene's germline CDR1 is SGHTA and CDR2 FQGTGA. The chain's CDR3 is CASSPGWGETQYF. In DNA, the CDR3 is TGTGCCAGCAGCCCGGGGTGGGGAGAGACCCAGTACTTC.

The V gene is TRBV7-2, the J gene TRBJ2-5; no clear D gene. Trimming stripped 4 bases from V and 11 bases from J, with 14 bases between. The CDR3 totals 12 residues. CDR1 is SGHTA, CDR2 FQGNSA, per germline. The DNA of the CDR3 is TGTGCCAGCAGCTCTGCTGGCCTGGAGCAGTACTTC. Its protein product is CASSSAGLEQYF.

Regarding this clonotype: It is likely a read error, because the conserved phenylalanine at the end of the CDR3 is missing. No DNA is shown, since the ends of the CDR3 on it are uncertain; the CDR3 is the one TCRdb lists. The chain combines TRBV12-3 or TRBV12-4 with TRBJ2-6; no check of the table's D call, TRBD1, against the DNA was made. The length of the CDR3 is 16 amino acids, counting both ends. CDR3 region: CASSSSTGDYEQYFGA.

This clonotype occurred once. This chain connects TRBV7-6 to TRBJ2-5, with 10 nucleotides matching TRBD2. Looked up from germline, CDR1 is SGHVS and CDR2 is FNYEAQ. This CDR3 comprises 16 residues. After removal of 3 bases from V and 1 base from J, the junction contained 5 bases not matched to a gene. This chain's CDR3 is CASSLGTSDPQETQYF. The CDR3 nucleotides are TGTGCCAGCAGCTTGGGGACTAGCGACCCCCAAGAGACCCAGTACTTC.

The genes are TRBV29-1 and TRBJ1-5; D is unresolved. The V end was cut by 4 bases, the J end by 2 bases, with 6 bases between. Germline-derived CDR1 and CDR2 are SQVTM and ANQGSEA. This CDR3 has 12 residues. The CDR3 DNA reads as TGCAGCGTTGGGGAGCGCAATCAGCCCCAGCATTTT. Protein product: CSVGERNQPQHF.

The rearrangement joins TRBV7-3 to TRBJ2-1, with 8 bases that match TRBD2. The CDR3 loop spans 16 amino acids. Per germline, CDR1 SGHTA and CDR2 FQGTGA. V shed 5 bases, J shed 11 bases, and the junction held 17 bases outside the gene matches. CDR3 residues: CASSPGLALLPEKQFF. The CDR3 DNA is TGTGCCAGCAGCCCTGGACTAGCCCTTCTCCCTGAAAAGCAGTTCTTC.

This clonotype is labeled medium-sized. The genes are TRBV12-3 or TRBV12-4 and TRBJ1-5; unclear D gene. Deletions cut 4 bases from V and 3 bases from J, with 7 bases between. CDR3 length: 13 residues. CDR3 residues: CASSSNYNQPQHF. CDR3 DNA: TGTGCCAGCAGTTCGAATTACAATCAGCCCCAGCATTTT.

The chain uses TRBV20-1 and TRBJ2-3; 7 positions agree with TRBD2. CDR3 length: 16 amino acids. Looked up from germline, CDR1 is DFQATT and CDR2 is SNEGSKA (reference sequence). The V and J ends lost 2 bases and 4 bases, in that order; junction bases with no gene match: 12. The CDR3 DNA sequence: TGCAGTGCTAGACCCCCAAGCGGGGTACAATCAGATACGCAGTATTTT. Translating gives CSARPPSGVQSDTQYF.

This clonotype was observed at least ten times. V gene TRBV5-6 combines with J gene TRBJ1-4; D is perhaps TRBD1 (6 bases). The ends were cut back, 9 bases at V and 6 bases at J, with 12 bases in the middle. The CDR3 extends over 12 amino acids. Germline V gives CDR1 SGHDT, CDR2 YYEEEE. The CDR3 region is CATLGHYEKLFF. The CDR3 region has the DNA TGTGCCACCCTGGGACATTATGAAAAACTGTTTTTT.